This T cell receptor (beta chain) was sequenced during a study of vaccination and CD4 T cells after COVID-19. Study overall: Convalescent persons amounted to six males plus four females, two of whom were Hispanic.

Study-wide results and limits: Only relatively few convalescent patients were studied, and early post-infection timepoints were not analyzed.

As for this clonotype: Its matching antigen is unknown.

The assay that was used to sequence DNA from cultured CD4+ T cells was the Oncomine TCR Beta short-read assay. Once CD4+ T cells had been cultured, genomic DNA was extracted from them. TCRdb re-derived calls from the PCR reads in MiXCR, one entry per CDR3 protein. This sample has 11,000 to 15,000 distinct CDR3 sequences, with around 40% found just once. The sample's treatment: roughly 10-day PBMC culture with coronavirus spike peptide pools or control peptides (ViraFEST assay). TCR sequencing followed the expansion of antigen-specific T cells with peptide pools in ViraFEST. Trimming removed 3 bases from V and 4 bases from J; junction bases left unmatched: 3. The germline gives CDR1 SGHRS, CDR2 YFSETQ. This CDR3 spans 14 amino acids.

The sequenced sample was CD4+ T cells from blood, cultured in vitro. This TCR came from a human donor who had recovered from COVID-19. The chain couples TRBV5-1 to TRBJ1-4, with 7 bases that match TRBD1. The CDR3 here is CASSWGQLNEKLFF. DNA for the CDR3: TGCGCCAGCAGCTGGGGACAGCTTAATGAAAAACTGTTTTTT.